These T cell receptor beta chains were read from a single sample in a study of T cell clonotyping in hematopoietic cell transplantation. The protocol was immunoSEQ multiplex PCR, while the TCRdb copy is restricted to in-frame clones and leaves out a portion. There are 26,000 or so clones in the sample; approximately 96% occur only once, and roughly 1.4% lies in the top ten. The source material was peripheral blood mononuclear cells. Every receptor here comes from a man aged 45-65 years in good health. Some clones in this sample may be carry-over from other donors' samples. CDR3s include the opening cysteine and the closing phenylalanine or tryptophan. Only part of the rows carry a size: once, few, many, or a class if the clone is expanded.

j_call: TRBJ1-2; clone_size: -; v_call: TRBV6-6; cdr3_aa: CASTQRREDYGYTF
j_call: TRBJ1-4; clone_size: -; v_call: TRBV20-1; cdr3_aa: CSAYGQGLFF
j_call: TRBJ2-3; clone_size: -; v_call: TRBV19; cdr3_aa: CASSPGGPPDTQYF
j_call: TRBJ1-3; clone_size: -; v_call: TRBV28; cdr3_aa: CASSPIAGNTIYF
j_call: TRBJ1-1; clone_size: once; v_call: TRBV29-1; cdr3_aa: CSVRSSGNTEAFF
j_call: TRBJ2-7; clone_size: -; v_call: TRBV30; cdr3_aa: CAWSMTVTYEQYF
j_call: TRBJ1-1; clone_size: few; v_call: TRBV7-2; cdr3_aa: CASSSTAGMNTEAFF
j_call: TRBJ1-3; clone_size: -; v_call: TRBV27; cdr3_aa: CASSYRAGNTIYF
j_call: TRBJ2-7; clone_size: -; v_call: TRBV20-1; cdr3_aa: CSAITLYEQYF
j_call: TRBJ2-1; clone_size: -; v_call: TRBV9; cdr3_aa: CASSAISSNEQFF
j_call: TRBJ1-1; clone_size: -; v_call: TRBV30; cdr3_aa: CAWDSWRNTEAFF
j_call: TRBJ1-2; clone_size: -; v_call: TRBV6-4; cdr3_aa: CASSDTGLGGYTF
j_call: TRBJ1-4; clone_size: -; v_call: TRBV28; cdr3_aa: CASSLPSTNEKLFF
j_call: TRBJ2-1; clone_size: -; v_call: TRBV5-1; cdr3_aa: CASSLEGGINEQFF
j_call: TRBJ1-1; clone_size: -; v_call: TRBV19; cdr3_aa: CATLGGQVNTEAFF
j_call: TRBJ2-5; clone_size: -; v_call: TRBV6-5; cdr3_aa: CASSYLGGGETQYF
j_call: TRBJ1-5; clone_size: -; v_call: TRBV28; cdr3_aa: CASSFLERPQHF
j_call: TRBJ1-4; clone_size: once; v_call: TRBV27; cdr3_aa: CASSKTGTGVLFEKLFF
j_call: TRBJ2-1; clone_size: -; v_call: TRBV7-2; cdr3_aa: CASSLGITYNEQFF
j_call: TRBJ1-1; clone_size: -; v_call: TRBV28; cdr3_aa: CASSFREVLIAFF
j_call: TRBJ2-3; clone_size: -; v_call: TRBV19; cdr3_aa: CASSIDRGTDTQYF
j_call: TRBJ1-5; clone_size: -; v_call: TRBV7-8; cdr3_aa: CASSLGTGAQPQHF
j_call: TRBJ1-2; clone_size: -; v_call: TRBV4-1; cdr3_aa: CASSQDLQGRGSGYTF
j_call: TRBJ2-5; clone_size: -; v_call: TRBV7-3; cdr3_aa: CASSFGPSAETQYF
j_call: TRBJ1-5; clone_size: -; v_call: TRBV29-1; cdr3_aa: CSVRSEGYNQPQHF
j_call: TRBJ2-5; clone_size: -; v_call: TRBV4-3; cdr3_aa: CASSSLPGETQYF
j_call: TRBJ2-7; clone_size: -; v_call: TRBV7-2; cdr3_aa: CASSSQGGEPYEQYF
j_call: TRBJ1-5; clone_size: -; v_call: TRBV7-2; cdr3_aa: CATAQARGQPQHF
j_call: TRBJ1-2; clone_size: once; v_call: TRBV6-1; cdr3_aa: CASSELGTGSDGYTF
j_call: TRBJ1-4; clone_size: -; v_call: TRBV21-1; cdr3_aa: CASSKTGHGSNEKLFF
j_call: TRBJ1-4; clone_size: -; v_call: TRBV4-2; cdr3_aa: CASSHKREASPLLANEKLFF
j_call: TRBJ1-5; clone_size: -; v_call: TRBV7-2; cdr3_aa: CASSLGGTAINQPQHF
j_call: TRBJ2-7; clone_size: -; v_call: TRBV5-6; cdr3_aa: CASSRALAGGLEQYF
j_call: TRBJ2-4; clone_size: -; v_call: TRBV6-5; cdr3_aa: CASSYSSQGMHIQYF
j_call: TRBJ2-6; clone_size: -; v_call: TRBV29-1; cdr3_aa: CSVDSGTGANVLTF
j_call: TRBJ2-5; clone_size: -; v_call: TRBV7-2; cdr3_aa: CASSLGTVETQYF
j_call: TRBJ2-7; clone_size: -; v_call: TRBV28; cdr3_aa: CASSSGSTYEQYF
j_call: TRBJ1-2; clone_size: once; v_call: TRBV27; cdr3_aa: CASSQSGSGGGYTF
j_call: TRBJ1-5; clone_size: -; v_call: TRBV7-2; cdr3_aa: CASSLGRNQPQHF
j_call: TRBJ1-1; clone_size: -; v_call: TRBV4-3; cdr3_aa: CASSLRQGMNTEAFF
j_call: TRBJ1-3; clone_size: -; v_call: TRBV4-1; cdr3_aa: CASSQVPEGPGNTIYF
j_call: TRBJ2-3; clone_size: once; v_call: TRBV27; cdr3_aa: CASSPSGLGSDTQYF
j_call: TRBJ2-7; clone_size: -; v_call: TRBV4-1; cdr3_aa: CASSHAEGLLSYEQYF
j_call: TRBJ1-1; clone_size: -; v_call: TRBV4-2; cdr3_aa: CASSQTGTGNTEAFF
j_call: TRBJ1-5; clone_size: -; v_call: TRBV4-2; cdr3_aa: CASSQDFRAGANQPQHF
j_call: TRBJ1-2; clone_size: -; v_call: TRBV5-8; cdr3_aa: CASSLTRQGRYGYTF
j_call: TRBJ2-1; clone_size: -; v_call: TRBV28; cdr3_aa: CASSRPGTGNGEQFF
j_call: TRBJ2-7; clone_size: -; v_call: TRBV6-5; cdr3_aa: CASSYRDNYEQYF
j_call: TRBJ2-2; clone_size: -; v_call: TRBV7-2; cdr3_aa: CASSLVGRTAGELFF